This is a list of T cell receptor beta chains from one sample in a study of T cell responses to AZD1222 COVID-19 vaccine. Sequencing used immunoSEQ multiplex PCR; TCRdb keeps in-frame clones, though not all of them. The repertoire includes around 110,000 clones, more than 85% of them detected once, and about 3% sits in the top ten. This sample comprised peripheral blood, obtained on day 0 of AZD1222 vaccination. The receptors were gathered from an adult in good health. Each CDR3 is given with its conserved first and last residue. A D gene is named only where the DNA matches it firmly. Not every row has a clone size; where given, it reads once, few, many or a size class.

cdr3_nt: TGTGCCAGCAGCTTACTCGGGTTACAAGAGACCCAGTACTTC
cdr3_aa: CASSLLGLQETQYF
j_call: TRBJ2-5
v_call: TRBV11-2
d_call: -
clone_size: -

cdr3_nt: TGTGCCAGTAGTATAGGGGGACAGCCTCCCAATACAGATACGCAGTATTTT
cdr3_aa: CASSIGGQPPNTDTQYF
j_call: TRBJ2-3
v_call: TRBV19
d_call: TRBD1
clone_size: once

cdr3_nt: TGCGCCAGCAGTGAGTCGGGGTGGGGGAATGAGCAGTTCTTC
cdr3_aa: CASSESGWGNEQFF
j_call: TRBJ2-1
v_call: TRBV10-1
d_call: -
clone_size: -

cdr3_nt: TGTGCCAGCAGCTTAGGGCAGAGGCTCCACTTT
cdr3_aa: CASSLGQRLHF
j_call: TRBJ1-6
v_call: TRBV7-6
d_call: -
clone_size: -

cdr3_nt: TGTGCCAGTAGTCTCCAAGGGGGGACAAATTATTTATCCGGGGGCTACACCTTC
cdr3_aa: CASSLQGGTNYLSGGYTF
j_call: TRBJ1-2
v_call: TRBV19
d_call: -
clone_size: -

cdr3_nt: TGTGCCAGCAGCAAAGGTCGGCCTTATAGCAATCAGCCCCAGCATTTT
cdr3_aa: CASSKGRPYSNQPQHF
j_call: TRBJ1-5
v_call: TRBV21-1
d_call: -
clone_size: -

cdr3_nt: TGTGCCAGCAGCCAAGAGACTTACAGGGGGATTTACGAGCAGTACTTC
cdr3_aa: CASSQETYRGIYEQYF
j_call: TRBJ2-7
v_call: TRBV14
d_call: TRBD1
clone_size: -

cdr3_nt: TGTGCCAGCATAGAGGATCTTGGTTCACCCCTCCACTTT
cdr3_aa: CASIEDLGSPLHF
j_call: TRBJ1-6
v_call: TRBV28
d_call: -
clone_size: -

cdr3_nt: TGTGCCAGCAGCGTAGTAGCTAGCGGGACCGGGGAGCTGTTTTTT
cdr3_aa: CASSVVASGTGELFF
j_call: TRBJ2-2
v_call: TRBV9
d_call: TRBD2
clone_size: -

cdr3_nt: TGTGCCAGCAGTTCCCCGCCTGCGAACACCGGGGAGCTGTTTTTT
cdr3_aa: CASSSPPANTGELFF
j_call: TRBJ2-2
v_call: TRBV6-6
d_call: -
clone_size: -

cdr3_nt: TGCGCCAGCACCAGAGGCCTTAACACTGAAGCTTTCTTT
cdr3_aa: CASTRGLNTEAFF
j_call: TRBJ1-1
v_call: TRBV10-1
d_call: -
clone_size: -

cdr3_nt: TGCGCCAGCCTAAGGGCGGGGAGTAGCACAGATACGCAGTATTTT
cdr3_aa: CASLRAGSSTDTQYF
j_call: TRBJ2-3
v_call: TRBV5-1
d_call: -
clone_size: -

cdr3_nt: TGTGCCAGCAGTCCCACCCACGGATCTGGAAACACCATATATTTT
cdr3_aa: CASSPTHGSGNTIYF
j_call: TRBJ1-3
v_call: TRBV28
d_call: -
clone_size: -

cdr3_nt: TGTGCTAGTGGTTTTCCTCGGGGCTTCTCCTACGAGCAGTACTTC
cdr3_aa: CASGFPRGFSYEQYF
j_call: TRBJ2-7
v_call: TRBV12-5
d_call: -
clone_size: -

cdr3_nt: TGTGCCAGCAGTTTATCGAGACAGGCCCGAGGATCACCCCTCCACTTT
cdr3_aa: CASSLSRQARGSPLHF
j_call: TRBJ1-6
v_call: TRBV27
d_call: -
clone_size: -

cdr3_nt: TGCAGCGCCAGGGGGGCTGACTACGTCCCAGATACGCAGTATTTT
cdr3_aa: CSARGADYVPDTQYF
j_call: TRBJ2-3
v_call: TRBV29-1
d_call: -
clone_size: -

cdr3_nt: TGCAGCGTCCCACAGGGGGAAGGCCTTCCCTCTAATGAAAAACTGTTTTTT
cdr3_aa: CSVPQGEGLPSNEKLFF
j_call: TRBJ1-4
v_call: TRBV29-1
d_call: TRBD1
clone_size: -

cdr3_nt: TGTGCCAGCAGTTTCCGGCAATCGGAGCAGTTCTTC
cdr3_aa: CASSFRQSEQFF
j_call: TRBJ2-1
v_call: TRBV28
d_call: -
clone_size: -

cdr3_nt: TGTGCCAGCAGTTTAGTCTTAGGGTTAACAGATACGCAGTATTTT
cdr3_aa: CASSLVLGLTDTQYF
j_call: TRBJ2-3
v_call: TRBV27
d_call: -
clone_size: -

cdr3_nt: TGCAGCTTCTCCCCGGGGGCCGCCCCTTCTGCTTTCTTT
cdr3_aa: CSFSPGAAPSAFF
j_call: TRBJ1-1
v_call: TRBV29-1
d_call: -
clone_size: -